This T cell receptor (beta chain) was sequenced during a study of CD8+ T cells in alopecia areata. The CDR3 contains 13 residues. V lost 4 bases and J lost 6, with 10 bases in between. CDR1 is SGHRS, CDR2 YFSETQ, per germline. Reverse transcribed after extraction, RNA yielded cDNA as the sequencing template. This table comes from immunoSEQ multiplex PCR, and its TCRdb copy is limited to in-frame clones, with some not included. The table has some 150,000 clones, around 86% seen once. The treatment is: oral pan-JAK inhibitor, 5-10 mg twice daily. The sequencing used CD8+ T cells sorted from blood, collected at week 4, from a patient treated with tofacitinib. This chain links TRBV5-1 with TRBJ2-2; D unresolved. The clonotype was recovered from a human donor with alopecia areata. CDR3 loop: CASSLEGPGELFF. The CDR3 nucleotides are TGCGCCAGCAGCCTGGAAGGGCCCGGGGAGCTGTTTTTT.